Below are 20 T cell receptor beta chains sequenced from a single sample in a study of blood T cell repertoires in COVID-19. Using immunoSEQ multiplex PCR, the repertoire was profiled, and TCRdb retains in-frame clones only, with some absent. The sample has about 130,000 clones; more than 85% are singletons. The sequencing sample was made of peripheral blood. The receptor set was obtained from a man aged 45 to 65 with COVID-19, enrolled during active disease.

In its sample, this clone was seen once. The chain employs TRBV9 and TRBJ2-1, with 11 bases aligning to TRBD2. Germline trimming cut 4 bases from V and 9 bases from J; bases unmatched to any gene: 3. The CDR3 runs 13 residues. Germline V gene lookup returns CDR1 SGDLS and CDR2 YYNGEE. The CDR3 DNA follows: TGTGCCAGCAGCCCTGGGACTAGCGGTGAGCAGTTCTTC. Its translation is CASSPGTSGEQFF. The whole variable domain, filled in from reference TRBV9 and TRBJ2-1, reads DSGVTQTPKHLITATGQRVTLRCSPRSGDLSVYWYQQSLDQGLQFLIQYYNGEERAKGNILERFSAQQFPDLHSELNLSSLELGDSALYFCASSPGTSGEQFFGPGTRLTVL.

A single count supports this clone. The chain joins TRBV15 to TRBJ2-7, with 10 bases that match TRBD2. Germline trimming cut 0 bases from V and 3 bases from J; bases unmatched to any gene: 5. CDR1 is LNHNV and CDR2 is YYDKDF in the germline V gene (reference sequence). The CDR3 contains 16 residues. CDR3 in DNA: TGTGCCACCAGCAGAGATCTAGCGGGAGAATTCTACGAGCAGTACTTC. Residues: CATSRDLAGEFYEQYF.

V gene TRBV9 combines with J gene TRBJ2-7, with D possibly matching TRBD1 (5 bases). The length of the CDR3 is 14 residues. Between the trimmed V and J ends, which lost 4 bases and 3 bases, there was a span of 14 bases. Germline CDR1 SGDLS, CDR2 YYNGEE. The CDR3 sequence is CASSPSQVHYEQYF. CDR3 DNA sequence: TGTGCCAGCAGCCCCTCACAGGTTCACTACGAGCAGTACTTC.

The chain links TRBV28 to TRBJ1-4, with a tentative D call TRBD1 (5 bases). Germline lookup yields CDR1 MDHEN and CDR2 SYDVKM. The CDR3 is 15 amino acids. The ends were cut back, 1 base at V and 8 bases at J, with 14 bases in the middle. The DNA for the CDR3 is TGTGCCAGCAGTTTATCAGACAGAGAAGGAGAAAAACTGTTTTTT. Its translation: CASSLSDREGEKLFF.

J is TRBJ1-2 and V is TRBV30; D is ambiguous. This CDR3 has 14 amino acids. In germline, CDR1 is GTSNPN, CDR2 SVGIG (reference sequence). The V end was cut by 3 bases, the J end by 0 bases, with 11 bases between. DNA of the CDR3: TGTGCCTGGAGCCGGGGTCTTTCTAACTATGGCTACACCTTC. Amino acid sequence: CAWSRGLSNYGYTF.

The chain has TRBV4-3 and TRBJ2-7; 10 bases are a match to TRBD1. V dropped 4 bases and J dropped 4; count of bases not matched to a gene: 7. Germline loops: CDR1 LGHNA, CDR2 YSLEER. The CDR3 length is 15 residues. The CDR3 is CASSLLAGQGYEQYF. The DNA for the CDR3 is TGCGCCAGCAGCCTTCTCGCGGGACAGGGGTACGAGCAGTACTTC.

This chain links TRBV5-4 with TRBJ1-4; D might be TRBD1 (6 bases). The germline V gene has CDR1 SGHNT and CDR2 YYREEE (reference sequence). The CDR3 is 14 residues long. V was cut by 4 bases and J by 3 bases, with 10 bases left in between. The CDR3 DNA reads TGTGCCAGCAGCAAATGGGGGCCTAATGAAAAACTGTTTTTT. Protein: CASSKWGPNEKLFF.

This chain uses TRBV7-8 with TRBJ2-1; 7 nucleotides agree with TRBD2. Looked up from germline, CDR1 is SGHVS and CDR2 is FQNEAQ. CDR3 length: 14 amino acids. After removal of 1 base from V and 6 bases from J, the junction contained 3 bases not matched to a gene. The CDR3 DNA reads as TGTGCCAGCAGCTTAGTGCTAGCGGCCAATGAGCAGTTCTTC. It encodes CASSLVLAANEQFF. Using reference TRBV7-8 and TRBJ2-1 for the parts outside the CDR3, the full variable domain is GAGVSQSPRYKVAKRGQDVALRCDPISGHVSLFWYQQALGQGPEFLTYFQNEAQLDKSGLPSDRFFAERPEGSVSTLKIQRTQQEDSAVYLCASSLVLAANEQFFGPGTRLTVL.

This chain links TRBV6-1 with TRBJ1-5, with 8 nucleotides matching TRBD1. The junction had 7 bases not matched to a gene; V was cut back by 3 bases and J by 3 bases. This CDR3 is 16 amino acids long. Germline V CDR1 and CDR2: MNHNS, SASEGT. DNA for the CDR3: TGTGCCAGCAGTGACCTGACAGGGGCCCCCAATCAGCCCCAGCATTTT. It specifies CASSDLTGAPNQPQHF.

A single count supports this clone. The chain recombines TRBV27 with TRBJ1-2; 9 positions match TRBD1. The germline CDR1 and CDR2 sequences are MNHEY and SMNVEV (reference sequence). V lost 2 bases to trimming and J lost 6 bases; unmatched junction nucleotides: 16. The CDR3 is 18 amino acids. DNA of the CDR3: TGTGCCAGCAGTTTACCACTAATCCGGGACAGGGAAGAGGATGGCTACACCTTC. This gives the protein CASSLPLIRDREEDGYTF.

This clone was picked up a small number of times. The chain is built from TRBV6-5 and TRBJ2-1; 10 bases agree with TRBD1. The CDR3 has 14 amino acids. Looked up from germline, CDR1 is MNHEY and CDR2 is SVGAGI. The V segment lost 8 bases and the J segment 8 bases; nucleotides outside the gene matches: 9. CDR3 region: CASEKGTGVDEQFF. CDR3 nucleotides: TGTGCCAGCGAAAAGGGGACAGGGGTGGATGAGCAGTTCTTC.

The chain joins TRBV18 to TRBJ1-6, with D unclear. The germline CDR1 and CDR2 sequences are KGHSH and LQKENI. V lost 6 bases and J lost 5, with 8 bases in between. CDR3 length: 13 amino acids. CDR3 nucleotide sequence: TGTGCCAGCTCTCCGTTTGATAATTCACCCCTCCACTTT. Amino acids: CASSPFDNSPLHF.

CDR3 protein: CASSQNPSGRNEQYF. The CDR3 DNA is TGTGCCAGCAGCCAGAACCCTAGCGGGAGGAACGAGCAGTACTTC. The V gene is TRBV3-1 (or the pseudogene TRBV3-2), the J gene TRBJ2-7; 11 nucleotides match TRBD2. The CDR3 is 15 amino acids. Germline V gene data show CDR1 as LGHDT and CDR2 as YNNKEL (reference sequence). After removal of 3 bases from V and 5 bases from J, the junction contained 6 bases not matched to a gene.

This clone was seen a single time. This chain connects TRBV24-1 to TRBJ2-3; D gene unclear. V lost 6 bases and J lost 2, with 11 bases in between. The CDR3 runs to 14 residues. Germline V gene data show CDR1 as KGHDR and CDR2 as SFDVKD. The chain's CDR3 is CATSRGLHTDTQYF. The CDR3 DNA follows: TGTGCCACCAGTCGAGGCCTACACACAGATACGCAGTATTTT.

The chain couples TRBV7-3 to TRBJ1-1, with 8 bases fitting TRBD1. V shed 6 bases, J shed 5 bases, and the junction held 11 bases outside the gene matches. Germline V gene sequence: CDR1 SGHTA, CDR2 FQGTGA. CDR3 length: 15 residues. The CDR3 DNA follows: TGTGCCAGCAGTTCGGACAGGGCGAGATTGACTGAAGCTTTCTTT. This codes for CASSSDRARLTEAFF. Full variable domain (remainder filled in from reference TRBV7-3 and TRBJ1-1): GAGVSQTPSNKVTEKGKYVELRCDPISGHTALYWYRQSLGQGPEFLIYFQGTGAADDSGLPNDRFFAVRPEGSVSTLKIQRTERGDSAVYLCASSSDRARLTEAFFGQGTRLTVV.

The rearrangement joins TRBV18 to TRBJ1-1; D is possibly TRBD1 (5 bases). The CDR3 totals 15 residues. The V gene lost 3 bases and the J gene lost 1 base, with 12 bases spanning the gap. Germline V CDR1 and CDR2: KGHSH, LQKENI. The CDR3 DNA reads TGTGCCAGCTCACCCCAGGGTGCGGCGAACACTGAAGCTTTCTTT. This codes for CASSPQGAANTEAFF. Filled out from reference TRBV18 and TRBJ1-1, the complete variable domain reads NAGVMQNPRHLVRRRGQEARLRCSPMKGHSHVYWYRQLPEEGLKFMVYLQKENIIDESGMPKERFSAEFPKEGPSILRIQQVVRGDSAAYFCASSPQGAANTEAFFGQGTRLTVV.

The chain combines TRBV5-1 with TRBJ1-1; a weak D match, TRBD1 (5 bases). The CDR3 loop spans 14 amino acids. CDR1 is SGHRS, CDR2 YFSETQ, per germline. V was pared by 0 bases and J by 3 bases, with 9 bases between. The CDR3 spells CASSLGQTYTEAFF. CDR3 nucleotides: TGCGCCAGCAGCTTGGGACAGACCTACACTGAAGCTTTCTTT.

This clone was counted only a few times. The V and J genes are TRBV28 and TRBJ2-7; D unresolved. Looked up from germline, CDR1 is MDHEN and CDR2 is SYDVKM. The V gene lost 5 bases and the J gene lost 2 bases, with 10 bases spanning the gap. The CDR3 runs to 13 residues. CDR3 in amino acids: CASSPTMTYEQYF. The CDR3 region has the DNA TGTGCCAGCAGTCCCACTATGACCTACGAGCAGTACTTC.

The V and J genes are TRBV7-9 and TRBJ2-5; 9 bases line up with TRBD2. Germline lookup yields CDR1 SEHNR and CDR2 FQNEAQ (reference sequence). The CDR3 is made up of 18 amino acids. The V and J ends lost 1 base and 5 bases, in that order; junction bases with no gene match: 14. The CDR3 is CASSLGWWGGRAAETQYF. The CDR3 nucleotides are TGTGCCAGCAGCTTAGGCTGGTGGGGCGGGAGGGCCGCGGAGACCCAGTACTTC.

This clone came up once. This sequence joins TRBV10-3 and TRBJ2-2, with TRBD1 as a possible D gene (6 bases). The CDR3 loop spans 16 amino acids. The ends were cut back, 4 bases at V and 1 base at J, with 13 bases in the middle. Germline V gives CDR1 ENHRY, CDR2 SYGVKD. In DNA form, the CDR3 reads TGTGCCATCAGTGGAACCGGGACACTGAACACCGGGGAGCTGTTTTTT. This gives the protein CAISGTGTLNTGELFF.